The rows below give T cell receptor beta chains drawn from one sample of a study of early T cells in non-severe SARS-CoV-2 infection. TCRdb reprocessed the 5' RACE reads with MiXCR, giving one entry per CDR3 protein. The sample yields tens of thousands of distinct CDR3 sequences, 16% seen once. The sequencing used whole blood, collected at baseline. The receptor set was obtained from an adult who was a healthcare worker with PCR-confirmed SARS-CoV-2 infection or an uninfected control (not recorded which). Both conserved end residues are part of each CDR3. The D gene is left open where the match is weak. The listing skips clone size in some rows; elsewhere it reads once, few, many or a size class.

v_gene	j_gene	d_gene	abundance	CDR3aa	CDR3nt
TRBV12-3/TRBV12-4	TRBJ1-2	-	-	CASSFRKTNYGYTF	TGTGCCAGCAGTTTCCGGAAAACTAACTATGGCTACACCTTC
TRBV7-9	TRBJ2-3	-	-	CASSRRPDTQYF	TGTGCCAGCAGTCGCCGGCCAGATACGCAGTATTTT
TRBV27	TRBJ2-1	-	-	CASSLVASYNEQFF	TGTGCCAGCAGTTTGGTAGCCTCCTACAATGAGCAGTTCTTC
TRBV7-8	TRBJ2-3	-	-	CASSPEGGLTDATQYF	TGTGCCAGCAGCCCGGAGGGGGGACTGACCGATGCTACGCAGTATTTT
TRBV28	TRBJ2-1	-	few	CASIRDGRRDEQFF	TGTGCCAGCATCCGAGACGGACGTAGGGATGAGCAGTTCTTC
TRBV29-1	TRBJ2-3	TRBD2	-	CSVKGPREGRTDTQYF	TGCAGCGTTAAAGGCCCGAGGGAGGGGAGGACAGATACGCAGTATTTT
TRBV27	TRBJ2-7	-	few	CASSFHGVAGYEQYF	TGTGCCAGCAGTTTTCATGGGGTAGCAGGCTACGAGCAGTACTTC
TRBV28	TRBJ2-7	-	many	CASSTRREQYF	TGTGCCAGCAGTACGAGGCGCGAGCAGTACTTC
TRBV7-6	TRBJ1-1	-	-	CASSLGPGVPKLGTEAFF	TGTGCCAGCAGCTTGGGGCCAGGGGTGCCCAAGCTCGGAACTGAAGCTTTCTTT
TRBV28	TRBJ2-7	TRBD1	-	CASRILQGTYEQYF	TGTGCCAGCAGGATTCTACAGGGGACCTACGAGCAGTACTTC
TRBV6-1	TRBJ1-1	-	-	CASSEARIGLEAFF	TGTGCCAGCAGTGAAGCGCGTATCGGGCTTGAAGCTTTCTTT
TRBV7-8	TRBJ2-1	-	few	CASSLFSSAGAWNNEQFF	TGTGCCAGCAGCTTATTTTCTTCCGCGGGGGCCTGGAACAATGAGCAGTTCTTC
TRBV20-1	TRBJ2-3	-	-	CSASRRGRSTDTQYF	TGCAGTGCTAGTAGACGGGGCCGTAGCACAGATACGCAGTATTTT
TRBV12-3/TRBV12-4	TRBJ1-5	-	-	CASSFLSQPQHF	TGTGCCAGCAGTTTTTTAAGCCAGCCCCAGCATTTT
TRBV6-2/TRBV6-3	TRBJ2-3	-	-	CASSYSYRDGTDTQYF	TGTGCCAGCAGTTACTCCTACAGGGACGGCACAGATACGCAGTATTTT
TRBV29-1	TRBJ1-2	-	few	CSVVFLQGFYGYTF	TGCAGCGTTGTGTTTCTCCAGGGTTTCTATGGCTACACCTTC
TRBV11-3	TRBJ2-1	TRBD1	few	CASSLGTGEPFF	TGTGCCAGCAGCTTAGGGACAGGGGAACCGTTCTTC
TRBV11-2	TRBJ2-3	-	many	CASSDPSGADTQYF	TGTGCCAGCAGCGACCCTTCCGGCGCAGATACGCAGTATTTT
TRBV19	TRBJ2-7	-	few	CAKTLWQYF	TGTGCCAAAACCTTGTGGCAGTACTTC
TRBV9	TRBJ2-1	TRBD2	-	CASSVWGVAGGNEQFF	TGTGCCAGCAGCGTCTGGGGCGTAGCGGGAGGGAACGAGCAGTTCTTC
TRBV5-1	TRBJ2-7	-	-	CASSPRTVSYEQYF	TGCGCCAGCAGCCCACGGACGGTCAGCTACGAGCAGTACTTC
TRBV4-1	TRBJ2-3	TRBD2	-	CASSQEGTSGGGTDTQYF	TGCGCCAGCAGCCAAGAAGGGACTAGCGGGGGGGGTACAGATACGCAGTATTTT
TRBV11-1	TRBJ2-1	TRBD2	few	CASRLSGSSHNEQFF	TGTGCCAGCAGACTTAGCGGGAGTAGCCACAATGAGCAGTTCTTC
TRBV27	TRBJ1-1	-	few	CASSPSGALQWGAFF	TGTGCCAGCAGTCCGTCCGGGGCGTTACAGTGGGGAGCTTTCTTT
TRBV5-5	TRBJ1-4	-	few	CASSWEGGNEKLFF	TGTGCCAGCAGCTGGGAGGGAGGTAATGAAAAACTGTTTTTT
TRBV11-2	TRBJ2-1	-	few	CASSLGAGIQFF	TGTGCCAGCAGCTTAGGTGCGGGGATTCAGTTCTTC
TRBV2	TRBJ2-7	TRBD1	-	CASSGDRAYEQYF	TGTGCCAGCAGTGGAGACAGGGCCTACGAGCAGTACTTC
TRBV5-4	TRBJ1-2	-	many	CASSTSSGTAYGYTF	TGTGCCAGCAGCACCTCATCCGGGACGGCCTATGGCTACACCTTC
TRBV10-2	TRBJ2-3	-	few	CASSMTLPPDTQYF	TGCGCCAGCAGTATGACCTTGCCCCCAGATACGCAGTATTTT
TRBV20-1	TRBJ1-2	-	few	CSASLKGDYGYTF	TGCAGTGCTAGCCTCAAAGGAGACTATGGCTACACCTTC
TRBV6-1	TRBJ2-1	-	few	CASSTVGGTYNEQFF	TGTGCCAGCAGTACGGTAGGAGGTACCTACAATGAGCAGTTCTTC
TRBV27	TRBJ2-5	TRBD1	-	CASSLLPGQGMFQYF	TGTGCCAGCAGTCTATTACCGGGACAGGGTATGTTCCAGTACTTC
TRBV27	TRBJ2-7	-	few	CASSYRGSPRLYEQYF	TGTGCCAGCAGTTACCGCGGCAGCCCAAGACTTTACGAGCAGTACTTC
TRBV20-1	TRBJ2-7	-	many	CSASDVYEQYF	TGCAGTGCTAGTGACGTCTACGAGCAGTACTTC
TRBV6-1	TRBJ1-1	-	many	CASSQVRSTEAFF	TGTGCCAGCAGTCAGGTTCGGAGCACTGAAGCTTTCTTT
TRBV12-3/TRBV12-4	TRBJ1-6	-	-	CASGTGPNSPLHF	TGTGCCAGCGGAACAGGGCCAAATTCACCCCTCCACTTT
TRBV7-8	TRBJ2-4	TRBD1	-	CASSFREGAWAKNIQYF	TGTGCCAGCAGCTTTCGCGAGGGGGCATGGGCCAAAAACATTCAGTACTTC
TRBV3-1	TRBJ1-2	-	few	CASSQVGENSTF	TGTGCCAGCAGCCAAGTCGGAGAGAACTCTACCTTC
TRBV10-3	TRBJ2-3	TRBD2	few	CAISLAGGRADTQYF	TGTGCCATCAGCCTAGCGGGAGGGCGCGCAGATACGCAGTATTTT
TRBV28	TRBJ2-5	-	few	CASSLSGDGTQYF	TGTGCCAGCAGTTTATCGGGTGACGGGACCCAGTACTTC
TRBV6-2/TRBV6-3	TRBJ2-2	TRBD1	many	CASRTRERQGLNTGELFF	TGTGCCAGCAGGACCAGAGAAAGACAGGGGCTAAACACCGGGGAGCTGTTTTTT
TRBV4-1	TRBJ2-7	TRBD1	-	CASSHPGQGFDEQYF	TGCGCCAGCAGCCATCCGGGACAGGGGTTCGACGAGCAGTACTTC
TRBV13	TRBJ2-5	-	-	CASSSLGLQETQYF	TGTGCCAGCAGCTCCCTGGGCCTCCAAGAGACCCAGTACTTC
TRBV7-9	TRBJ2-1	-	-	CASSPLGAGEQFF	TGTGCCAGCAGCCCGCTTGGGGCTGGTGAGCAGTTCTTC
TRBV6-6	TRBJ1-3	TRBD1	few	CASIQQGLNSGNTIYF	TGTGCCAGCATACAACAGGGGCTAAACTCTGGAAACACCATATATTTT
TRBV6-1	TRBJ2-2	-	many	CASSDQGSAGELFF	TGTGCCAGCAGTGATCAGGGGAGTGCCGGGGAGCTGTTTTTT
TRBV18	TRBJ2-1	TRBD2	few	CASSPPGLANEQFF	TGTGCCAGCTCACCACCGGGACTAGCCAATGAGCAGTTCTTC
TRBV9	TRBJ2-1	-	-	CASSVGSRVISYNEQFF	TGTGCCAGCAGCGTAGGGTCCAGGGTGATATCCTACAATGAGCAGTTCTTC
TRBV7-9	TRBJ2-7	TRBD2	few	CASSSLSGGGYTYEQYF	TGTGCCAGCAGCTCCCTCTCCGGGGGGGGTTATACCTACGAGCAGTACTTC
TRBV29-1	TRBJ2-2	-	few	CSGFSGELFF	TGCAGCGGCTTCAGCGGGGAGCTGTTTTTT
TRBV10-3	TRBJ2-3	-	-	CAAGDRQSTDTQYF	TGTGCCGCGGGGGACAGACAAAGCACAGATACGCAGTATTTT
TRBV6-1	TRBJ2-5	-	-	CASSGVARASPEETQYF	TGTGCCAGCAGTGGTGTTGCGAGAGCCAGTCCCGAAGAGACCCAGTACTTC
TRBV2	TRBJ1-3	TRBD1	-	CASSGVQGTSGNTIYF	TGTGCCAGCAGTGGAGTACAGGGGACCTCTGGAAACACCATATATTTT